This T cell receptor beta chain was obtained from a study of sequential checkpoint blockade in melanoma. Here immunoSEQ multiplex PCR was the method, and the copy in TCRdb shows in-frame clones only, minus some. In the table there are 2,000 to 3,000 clones, more than 20% of which are singletons. Noted treatment: randomized to nivolumab then ipilimumab (arm A) or the reverse (arm B). Material: tumor tissue (inferred from file names), obtained from a patient given nivolumab and ipilimumab in sequence. Receptor source: a human donor with melanoma.

The chain uses TRBV6-8 and TRBJ2-1; 11 nucleotides line up with TRBD2. This CDR3 spans 15 amino acids. Germline V gene data show CDR1 as MNHGY and CDR2 as SAAAGT. V shed 5 bases and J 8 bases; nucleotides not matched to a gene: 8. The DNA for the CDR3 is TGTGCCAGCAGTCGGGGTAGCGGGGGGGCCGATGAGCAGTTCTTC. It encodes CASSRGSGGADEQFF.